This is a list of T cell receptor beta chains from one sample in a study of blood T cell repertoires in COVID-19. The table came from immunoSEQ multiplex PCR; TCRdb's copy has only in-frame clones and leaves some out. The sample records roughly 70,000 clones, around 82% being singletons. The sample taken for sequencing was peripheral blood. Receptors were obtained from a woman aged 55-69 years with acute or convalescent COVID-19. Each CDR3 is given with its conserved first and last residue. The D gene is left open where the match is weak. Only part of the rows carry a size: once, few, many, or a class if the clone is expanded.

DNA | CDR3 | V | size | J | D
TGTGCCAGCAGCTTATGGGCAGGCGCTGAAGCTTTCTTT | CASSLWAGAEAFF | TRBV7-6 | NA | TRBJ1-1 | NA
TGTGCCAGCAGTTCTACATCGGGTGTTAGCAATCAGCCCCAGCATTTT | CASSSTSGVSNQPQHF | TRBV6-2/TRBV6-3 | once | TRBJ1-5 | NA
TGTGCCAGCAGCTCAGGGTCTCATTCACCCCTCCACTTT | CASSSGSHSPLHF | TRBV5-6 | NA | TRBJ1-6 | NA
TGTGCCAGTAGTATTTTGCAGGGGGCTTCACCCCTCCACTTT | CASSILQGASPLHF | TRBV19 | NA | TRBJ1-6 | TRBD1
TGCGCCAGCAGCTTGGATCCAGGGAAAGAGACCCAGTACTTC | CASSLDPGKETQYF | TRBV5-1 | NA | TRBJ2-5 | NA
TGTGCCAGCAGCGCAAGAAAGGGTCGGGATCCGGCACCCCTCCACTTT | CASSARKGRDPAPLHF | TRBV7-3 | few | TRBJ1-6 | NA
TGTGCCAGCAGCGGCCGGACAGGGTTCCTCTACAATGAGCAGTTCTTC | CASSGRTGFLYNEQFF | TRBV5-4 | NA | TRBJ2-1 | TRBD1
TGCGCCAGCAGCCCCGAGACAGGGGGAAGTCAGCCCCAGCATTTT | CASSPETGGSQPQHF | TRBV5-1 | NA | TRBJ1-5 | TRBD1
TGTGCCAGCAGCCCGGCAGCAGGGGCGGGCTATGGCTACACCTTC | CASSPAAGAGYGYTF | TRBV3-1/TRBV3-2 | NA | TRBJ1-2 | NA
TGTGCCAGCACCCCAGGGGTAGGCTACACCTTC | CASTPGVGYTF | TRBV6-5 | NA | TRBJ1-2 | NA
TGTGCCAGCAGCCTACCTGGGTGGCAGGGTAATGAAAAACTGTTTTTT | CASSLPGWQGNEKLFF | TRBV5-6 | NA | TRBJ1-4 | NA
TGCGCCAGCAGCCCCCTCCCGGGACAGCTGAACACTGAAGCTTTCTTT | CASSPLPGQLNTEAFF | TRBV5-1 | once | TRBJ1-1 | TRBD1
TGTGCCAGCAGCTGGGGGCAAGGGAACACTGAAGCTTTCTTT | CASSWGQGNTEAFF | TRBV5-6 | NA | TRBJ1-1 | NA
TGTGCCAGCAGCCCAAGTACAGGGGGGGGCGAGACCCAGTACTTC | CASSPSTGGGETQYF | TRBV5-4 | NA | TRBJ2-5 | NA
TGTGCCAGCAGTACAGGGGACACCGGGGAGCTGTTTTTT | CASSTGDTGELFF | TRBV27 | once | TRBJ2-2 | TRBD1
TGTGCCAGCTCACCAGTCGGACTAGGGTTGGGTGAGCAGTTCTTC | CASSPVGLGLGEQFF | TRBV18 | NA | TRBJ2-1 | TRBD2
TGTGCCAGCAGCTCCGACGACAGGGCGGAAAATGAAAAACTGTTTTTT | CASSSDDRAENEKLFF | TRBV11-2 | NA | TRBJ1-4 | TRBD1
TGTGCCAGCAGCGGACAGGGGCATCAGCCCCAGCATTTT | CASSGQGHQPQHF | TRBV3-1/TRBV3-2 | NA | TRBJ1-5 | TRBD1